This T cell receptor (beta chain) was documented in a study of T cell repertoires in cytomegalovirus infection. Study-level background: Peptides in the study included HLA-C-restricted and HLA-B-restricted CMV epitopes. TCR beta signatures that were public indicated CMV infection and matching HLA type.

Study observations and caveats: Summed public TCR beta family frequency identified CMV carriers bearing the relevant HLA. In two of eight donors, the top clonotype was HLA-C-restricted CMV-specific.

About this clonotype itself: The antigen remains unidentified.

The CDR3 covers 14 residues. Germline-derived CDR1 and CDR2 are SGHTA and FQGNSA. The V gene lost 4 bases and the J gene lost 1 base, with 10 bases spanning the gap. TCRdb processed the reads anew with MiXCR; each CDR3 protein has one entry. The sample includes about 280,000 distinct CDR3 sequences, 20% to 25% seen only once; the top ten take roughly a fifth. The material was cultured PBMCs, obtained from culture after CMV antigen stimulation. V and J are TRBV7-2 and TRBJ2-5, with D maybe TRBD1 (7 bases). The clonotype comes from a human donor in good health (CMV status not recorded). Some clones in this sample may be carry-over from other donors' samples. The CDR3 here is CASSYQGGQETQYF. Written as DNA, the CDR3 is TGTGCCAGCAGCTACCAGGGGGGCCAAGAGACCCAGTACTTC.